The rows below give T cell receptor beta chains drawn from one sample of a study of control samples from healthy donors and cancer patients. TCRdb's table, derived via immunoSEQ multiplex PCR, lists solely in-frame clones and lacks some. This table holds about 120,000 clones, approximately 93% found once. The sequencing sample was made of blood. All receptors derive from a man aged 25-45 years in good health. Both conserved end residues are part of each CDR3. The order of the fields is J gene, CDR3 length, clone size, D gene, V gene, CDR3 DNA, CDR3 protein. A D gene is named only where the DNA matches it firmly. Only part of the rows carry a size: once, few, many, or a class if the clone is expanded.

J: TRBJ2-5
length: 14
size: .
D: TRBD2
V: TRBV3-1/TRBV3-2
DNA: TGTGCCAGCAGCTCAGGACTAGTGGGAGAGACCCAGTACTTC
CDR3: CASSSGLVGETQYF

J: TRBJ2-3
length: 16
size: .
D: TRBD2
V: TRBV2
DNA: TGTGCCAGCAGATTACTAGCGGGGGCTAGCACAGATACGCAGTATTTT
CDR3: CASRLLAGASTDTQYF

J: TRBJ1-1
length: 12
size: .
D: .
V: TRBV5-8
DNA: TGTGCCAGCAGCTTAGGGACCGCCAAAGCTTTCTTT
CDR3: CASSLGTAKAFF

J: TRBJ2-1
length: 12
size: .
D: .
V: TRBV12-3/TRBV12-4
DNA: TGTGCCAGCAGCTCCCCAGGCATTGAGCAGTTCTTC
CDR3: CASSSPGIEQFF

J: TRBJ1-5
length: 17
size: .
D: .
V: TRBV27
DNA: TGTGCCAGCAGCCCCAAGACCAAAAGCACTTGGCCCCAGCCCCAGCATTTT
CDR3: CASSPKTKSTWPQPQHF

J: TRBJ1-1
length: 15
size: .
D: .
V: TRBV6-5
DNA: TGTGCCAGCACTCAAAGCCCGGGGGGCGTCACTGAAGCTTTCTTT
CDR3: CASTQSPGGVTEAFF

J: TRBJ1-2
length: 12
size: .
D: TRBD1
V: TRBV11-2
DNA: TGTGCCAGCAGCCTGGACAGGGTTGGCTACACCTTC
CDR3: CASSLDRVGYTF

J: TRBJ1-5
length: 12
size: .
D: .
V: TRBV12-5
DNA: TGTGCTAGTGGGGGTGTCGACCAGCCCCAGCATTTT
CDR3: CASGGVDQPQHF

J: TRBJ2-2
length: 16
size: .
D: TRBD1
V: TRBV24-1
DNA: TGTGCCACCGCTCGAAACAGGGGGCGCGACACCGGGGAGCTGTTTTTT
CDR3: CATARNRGRDTGELFF

J: TRBJ2-7
length: 13
size: .
D: .
V: TRBV28
DNA: TGTGCCAGCAGTTCCACCAGGGGTTACGAGCAGTACTTC
CDR3: CASSSTRGYEQYF

J: TRBJ1-4
length: 10
size: .
D: .
V: TRBV28
DNA: TGTGCCAGCGGCTACGAAAAACTGTTTTTT
CDR3: CASGYEKLFF

J: TRBJ1-2
length: 14
size: .
D: TRBD1
V: TRBV9
DNA: TGTGCCAGCAGCCATCGGACAGGGAGCTATGGCTACACCTTC
CDR3: CASSHRTGSYGYTF

J: TRBJ2-5
length: 14
size: .
D: TRBD2
V: TRBV24-1
DNA: TGTGCCACCAGCCTAGCGGGGGAGGAGGAGACCCAGTACTTC
CDR3: CATSLAGEEETQYF

J: TRBJ2-3
length: 14
size: .
D: .
V: TRBV19
DNA: TGTGCCAGTAGTATTTCAATGGGCACAGATACGCAGTATTTT
CDR3: CASSISMGTDTQYF

J: TRBJ1-6
length: 16
size: .
D: .
V: TRBV15
DNA: TGTGCCACCAGCAGAGAGTGGCAGGCCTATAATTCACCCCTCCACTTT
CDR3: CATSREWQAYNSPLHF

J: TRBJ2-5
length: 15
size: .
D: .
V: TRBV5-6
DNA: TGTGCCAGCAGCTTGACAGGTTGGGGAGGAGAGACCCAGTACTTC
CDR3: CASSLTGWGGETQYF

J: TRBJ2-5
length: 13
size: .
D: .
V: TRBV7-2
DNA: TGTGCCAGCAACAACCTAGGGGCGGAGACCCAGTACTTC
CDR3: CASNNLGAETQYF

J: TRBJ1-1
length: 12
size: once
D: .
V: TRBV25-1
DNA: TGTGCCAGCAGTGAATATGGGGGGGCGGCTTTCTTT
CDR3: CASSEYGGAAFF

J: TRBJ2-2
length: 17
size: .
D: .
V: TRBV2
DNA: TGTGCCAGCAGTGAAGAGGGAAATCCCCCTGGAACCGGGGAGCTGTTTTTT
CDR3: CASSEEGNPPGTGELFF

J: TRBJ1-2
length: 17
size: .
D: TRBD1
V: TRBV30
DNA: TGTGCCTGGAGTGTTGTAGGGGGCGCGGTAGGCAACTATGGCTACACCTTC
CDR3: CAWSVVGGAVGNYGYTF

J: TRBJ2-1
length: 12
size: .
D: .
V: TRBV6-5
DNA: TGTGCCAGCAGTCGAGGGGACGATGAGCAGTTCTTC
CDR3: CASSRGDDEQFF

J: TRBJ1-1
length: 14
size: .
D: .
V: TRBV6-5
DNA: TGTGCCAGCAGCCTAGACAACCTGAACACTGAAGCTTTCTTT
CDR3: CASSLDNLNTEAFF

J: TRBJ1-2
length: 14
size: .
D: .
V: TRBV16
DNA: TGTGCCAGCAGCCCTGGGGGGGCACACTATGGCTACACCTTC
CDR3: CASSPGGAHYGYTF

J: TRBJ1-1
length: 14
size: .
D: .
V: TRBV11-2
DNA: TGTGCCAGCAGCTTCCTACAAGGGGACACTGAAGCTTTCTTT
CDR3: CASSFLQGDTEAFF

J: TRBJ2-2
length: 16
size: .
D: .
V: TRBV6-1
DNA: TGTGCCAGCAGTGAAGCGGGGTACTGGAACACCGGGGAGCTGTTTTTT
CDR3: CASSEAGYWNTGELFF

J: TRBJ1-2
length: 15
size: few
D: .
V: TRBV9
DNA: TGTGCCAGCAGCGATGGTGGGGGGCCCCACTATGGCTACACCTTC
CDR3: CASSDGGGPHYGYTF

J: TRBJ2-1
length: 15
size: few
D: TRBD2
V: TRBV6-1
DNA: TGTGCCAGCAGTGAAAGTGCGGGGGGGCAAAATGAGCAGTTCTTC
CDR3: CASSESAGGQNEQFF

J: TRBJ1-3
length: 16
size: .
D: .
V: TRBV28
DNA: TGTGCCAGCCGAGTTTCAGGGCCATCCTCTGGAAACACCATATATTTT
CDR3: CASRVSGPSSGNTIYF

J: TRBJ2-1
length: 12
size: .
D: .
V: TRBV11-2
DNA: TGTGCCAGCAGCTTAGACAGGAATGAGCAGTTCTTC
CDR3: CASSLDRNEQFF

J: TRBJ2-5
length: 15
size: .
D: TRBD1
V: TRBV2
DNA: TGTGCCAGCAGTGCCGTCAGGGCGCCAGGGGGGACCCAGTACTTC
CDR3: CASSAVRAPGGTQYF

J: TRBJ2-1
length: 13
size: .
D: .
V: TRBV6-5
DNA: TGTGCCAGCAGTTACTCGAAGGGTAATGAGCAGTTCTTC
CDR3: CASSYSKGNEQFF

J: TRBJ1-3
length: 19
size: .
D: .
V: TRBV11-2
DNA: TGTGCCAGCAGCCCCCGCAGGCTCTCAAACCCCCTCTCTGGAAACACCATATATTTT
CDR3: CASSPRRLSNPLSGNTIYF

J: TRBJ2-3
length: 15
size: .
D: TRBD1
V: TRBV2
DNA: TGTGCCAGCAGTGAAGCAGGGGGCAACACAGATACGCAGTATTTT
CDR3: CASSEAGGNTDTQYF